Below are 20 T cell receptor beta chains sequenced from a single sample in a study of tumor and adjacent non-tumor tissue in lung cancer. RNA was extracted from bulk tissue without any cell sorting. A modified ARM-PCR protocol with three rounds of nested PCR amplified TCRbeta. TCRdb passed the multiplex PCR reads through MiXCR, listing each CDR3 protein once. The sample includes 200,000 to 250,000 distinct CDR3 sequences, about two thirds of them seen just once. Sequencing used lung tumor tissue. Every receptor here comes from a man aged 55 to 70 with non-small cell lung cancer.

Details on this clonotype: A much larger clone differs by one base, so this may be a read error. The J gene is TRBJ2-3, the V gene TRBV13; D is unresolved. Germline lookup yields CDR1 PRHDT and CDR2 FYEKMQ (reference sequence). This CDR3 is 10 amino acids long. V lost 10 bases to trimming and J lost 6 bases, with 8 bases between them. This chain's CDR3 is CAILWDTQYF. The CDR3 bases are TGTGCCATCCTTTGGGATACGCAGTATTTT.

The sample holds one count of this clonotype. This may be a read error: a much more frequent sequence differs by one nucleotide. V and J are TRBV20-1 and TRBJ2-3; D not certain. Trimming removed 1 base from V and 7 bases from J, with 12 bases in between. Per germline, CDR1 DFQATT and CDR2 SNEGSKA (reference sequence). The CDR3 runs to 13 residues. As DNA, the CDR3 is TGCAGTGCTAGAGTTGTCGGGTCAAATACGCAGTATTTT. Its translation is CSARVVGSNTQYF.

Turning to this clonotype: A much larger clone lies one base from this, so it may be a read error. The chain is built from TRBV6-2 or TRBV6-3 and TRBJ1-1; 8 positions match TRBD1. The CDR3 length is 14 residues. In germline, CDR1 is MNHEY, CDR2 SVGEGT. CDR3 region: CTSSTGGRWNEAFF. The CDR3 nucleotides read TGTACCAGCAGTACAGGGGGGCGATGGAATGAAGCTTTCTTT.

For the CDR3, the DNA is TGTGCCAGCAGTTACGTGAGGGAGTACGAGCAGTACTTC. Encoded protein: CASSYVREYEQYF. V gene TRBV6-2 or TRBV6-3 combines with J gene TRBJ2-7; D might be TRBD2 (5 bases). The germline gives CDR1 MNHEY, CDR2 SVGEGT. This CDR3 comprises 13 residues. The V end lost 2 bases, the J end lost 4 bases, and 9 bases lay between the germline ends.

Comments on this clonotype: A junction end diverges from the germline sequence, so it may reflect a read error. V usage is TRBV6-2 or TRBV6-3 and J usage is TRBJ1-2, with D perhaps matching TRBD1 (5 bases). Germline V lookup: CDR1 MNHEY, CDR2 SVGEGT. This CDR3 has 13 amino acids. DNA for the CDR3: TGTGCCAGCAGTCACTCTTCAGGGAATGGCTACACCTTC. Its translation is CASSHSSGNGYTF.

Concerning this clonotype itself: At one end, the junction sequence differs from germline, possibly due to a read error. CDR3 sequence: CASSQRGGLGKDTHYF. In DNA form, the CDR3 reads TGTGCCAGCAGCCAGCGTGGGGGCCTTGGTAAAGATACGCACTATTTT. The gene calls are TRBV4-2 and TRBJ2-3; D perhaps matches TRBD1 (6 bases). Germline assignment: CDR1 LGHNA and CDR2 YNFKEQ. The CDR3 consists of 16 residues.

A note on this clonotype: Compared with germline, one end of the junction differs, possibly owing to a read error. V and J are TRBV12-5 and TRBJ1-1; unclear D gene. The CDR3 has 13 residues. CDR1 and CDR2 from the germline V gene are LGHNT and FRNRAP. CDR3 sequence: CVSGLQQYTEAFF. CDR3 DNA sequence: TGTGTTAGTGGTTTACAGCAATACACTGAAGCTTTCTTT.

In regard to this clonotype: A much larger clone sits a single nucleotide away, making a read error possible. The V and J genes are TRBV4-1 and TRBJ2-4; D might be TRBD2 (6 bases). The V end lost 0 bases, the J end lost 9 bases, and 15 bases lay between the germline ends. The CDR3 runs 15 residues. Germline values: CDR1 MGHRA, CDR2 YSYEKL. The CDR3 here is CASSQDPSVGGIQYF. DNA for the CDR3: TGCGCCAGCAGCCAAGATCCTAGCGTGGGAGGCATTCAGTACTTC.

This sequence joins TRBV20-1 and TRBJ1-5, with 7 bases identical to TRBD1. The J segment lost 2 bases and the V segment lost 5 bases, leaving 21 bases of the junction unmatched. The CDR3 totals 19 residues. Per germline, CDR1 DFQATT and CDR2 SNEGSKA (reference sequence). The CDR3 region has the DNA TGCAGTGCTCTCTCCCTAAAGGGACAGAGTTCAAGAGGCAATCAGCCCCAGCATTTT. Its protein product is CSALSLKGQSSRGNQPQHF.

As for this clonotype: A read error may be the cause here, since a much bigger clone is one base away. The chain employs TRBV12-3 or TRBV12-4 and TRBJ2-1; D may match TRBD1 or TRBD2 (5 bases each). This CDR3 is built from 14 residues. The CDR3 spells CASSFWGYYYEQFF. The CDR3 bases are TGTGCCAGCAGTTTCTGGGGGTACTACTATGAGCAGTTCTTC.

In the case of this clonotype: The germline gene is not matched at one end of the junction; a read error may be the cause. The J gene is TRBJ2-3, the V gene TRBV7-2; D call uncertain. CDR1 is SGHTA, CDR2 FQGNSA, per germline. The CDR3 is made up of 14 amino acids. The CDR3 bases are TGTGCCAGCAGGGATTCGGATGTTCTTGATATGCAGTATTTT. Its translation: CASRDSDVLDMQYF.

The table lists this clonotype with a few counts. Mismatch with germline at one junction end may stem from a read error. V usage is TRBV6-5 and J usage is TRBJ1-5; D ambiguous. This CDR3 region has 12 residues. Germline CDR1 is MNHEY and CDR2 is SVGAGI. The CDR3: CTSSTGNQPQHF. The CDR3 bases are TGTACCAGCAGTACGGGCAATCAGCCCCAGCATTTT.

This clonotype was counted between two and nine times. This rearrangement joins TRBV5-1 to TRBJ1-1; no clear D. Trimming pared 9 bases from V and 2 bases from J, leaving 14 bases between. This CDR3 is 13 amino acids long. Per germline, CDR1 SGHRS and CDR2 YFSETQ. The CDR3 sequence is CATGPHGNTEAFF. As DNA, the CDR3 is TGCGCCACCGGGCCTCACGGTAACACTGAAGCTTTCTTT.

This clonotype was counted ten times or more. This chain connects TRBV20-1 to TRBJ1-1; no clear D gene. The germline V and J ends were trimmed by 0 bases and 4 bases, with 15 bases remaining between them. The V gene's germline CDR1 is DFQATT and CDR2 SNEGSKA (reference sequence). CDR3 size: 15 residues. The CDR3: CSARDRKVSSTEAFF. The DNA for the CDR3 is TGCAGTGCTAGAGATCGGAAGGTATCATCCACTGAAGCTTTCTTT.

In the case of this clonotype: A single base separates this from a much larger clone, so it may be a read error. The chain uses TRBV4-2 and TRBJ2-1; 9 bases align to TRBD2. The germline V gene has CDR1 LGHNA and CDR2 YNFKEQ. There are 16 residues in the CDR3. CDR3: CTSSRDRSGGFNEQFF. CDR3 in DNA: TGTACCAGCAGCCGTGACCGCAGCGGGGGGTTCAATGAGCAGTTCTTC.

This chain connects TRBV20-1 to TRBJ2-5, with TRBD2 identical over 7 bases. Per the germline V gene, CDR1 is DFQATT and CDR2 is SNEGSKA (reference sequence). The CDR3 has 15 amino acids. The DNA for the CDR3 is TGCAGCCACCAACCCGAAATAGCGGGCCAAGAGACCCAGTACTTC. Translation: CSHQPEIAGQETQYF.

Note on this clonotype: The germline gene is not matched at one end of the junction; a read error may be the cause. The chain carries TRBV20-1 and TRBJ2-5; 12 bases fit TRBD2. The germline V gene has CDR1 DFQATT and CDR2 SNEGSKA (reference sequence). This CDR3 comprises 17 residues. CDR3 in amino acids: CSTRPFPLGLAGETQYF. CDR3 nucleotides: TGCAGTACTAGACCTTTTCCCTTGGGACTAGCGGGAGAGACCCAGTACTTC.

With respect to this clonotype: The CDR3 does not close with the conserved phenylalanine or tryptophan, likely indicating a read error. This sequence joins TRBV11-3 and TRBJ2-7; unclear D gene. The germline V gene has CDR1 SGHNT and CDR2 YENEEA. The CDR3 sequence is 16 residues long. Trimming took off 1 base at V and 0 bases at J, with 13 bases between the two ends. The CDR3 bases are TGTGCCAGCAGCTTAGTGATTCGTGCCAACTCCTACGAGCAGTACATC. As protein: CASSLVIRANSYEQYI.

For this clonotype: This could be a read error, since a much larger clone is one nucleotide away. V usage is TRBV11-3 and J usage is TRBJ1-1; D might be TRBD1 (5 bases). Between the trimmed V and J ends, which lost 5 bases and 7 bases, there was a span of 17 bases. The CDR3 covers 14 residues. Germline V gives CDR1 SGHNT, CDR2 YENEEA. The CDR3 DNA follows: TGTGCCAGCAGCATCGGCACTTCGGGGGGTGAAGCTTTCTTT. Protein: CASSIGTSGGEAFF.

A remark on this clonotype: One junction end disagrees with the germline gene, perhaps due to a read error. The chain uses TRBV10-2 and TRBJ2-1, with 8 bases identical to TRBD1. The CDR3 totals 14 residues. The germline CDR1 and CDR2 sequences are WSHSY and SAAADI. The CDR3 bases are TGTGCCAGCAGTGGGACAGGCCCATACAATGAGAAGTTCTTC. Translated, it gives CASSGTGPYNEKFF.